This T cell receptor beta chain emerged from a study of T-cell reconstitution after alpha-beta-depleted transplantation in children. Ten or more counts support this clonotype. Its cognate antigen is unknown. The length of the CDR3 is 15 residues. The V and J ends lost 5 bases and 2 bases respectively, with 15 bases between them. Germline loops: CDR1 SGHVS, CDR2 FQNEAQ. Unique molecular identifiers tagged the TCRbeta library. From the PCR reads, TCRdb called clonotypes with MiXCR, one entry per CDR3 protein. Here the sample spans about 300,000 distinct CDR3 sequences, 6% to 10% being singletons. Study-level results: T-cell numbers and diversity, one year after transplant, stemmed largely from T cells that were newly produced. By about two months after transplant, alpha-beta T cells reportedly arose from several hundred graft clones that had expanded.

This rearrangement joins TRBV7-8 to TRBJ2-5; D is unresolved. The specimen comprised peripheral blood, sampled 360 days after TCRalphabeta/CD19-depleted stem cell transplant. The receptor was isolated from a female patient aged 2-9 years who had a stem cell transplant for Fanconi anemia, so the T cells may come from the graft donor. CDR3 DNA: TGTGCCAGCAGCCCCTGGCCCGCTAGACAAGAGACCCAGTACTTC. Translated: CASSPWPARQETQYF.